This TCR beta chain was obtained from a study of T-cell memory formation after mild COVID-19. Study-wide background: Clustering of TCRs was largely donor specific.

As regards this clonotype: The antigen is undetermined.

From 5'RACE with constant-segment primers came TCR alpha and TCR beta cDNA libraries that carried sample barcodes and UMIs. In TCRdb, the 5' RACE reads were re-called with MiXCR into one record per CDR3 protein. The sample comprises around 250,000 distinct CDR3 sequences, over 9% of which are singletons, and 22% rests with the top ten. Study-level points and caveats: Whereas later expanders leaned CD4+, clones contracting day 15 to 85 showed a balanced CD4/CD8 makeup. Contracting CD4+ clones sat mainly in CM and EM; CD8+ in EMRA.

What was sequenced was PBMCs or a T cell subset sorted from them (not recorded which). The TCR sequence derives from a man aged 18 to 30 who had mild COVID-19 (a few samples of this study predate the infection). Cell type and time point are not known.

CDR3 DNA: TGTGCCAGCAGCCTAGACAGGGTCATCGGCTACACCTTC. It yields the protein CASSLDRVIGYTF. The V call is TRBV6-2 or TRBV6-3, the J call TRBJ1-2; 7 bases map to TRBD1. V shed 6 bases and J 8 bases; nucleotides not matched to a gene: 9. CDR3 length equals 13 residues. Germline V gives CDR1 MNHEY, CDR2 SVGEGT.